Sequencing of this T cell receptor beta chain was carried out in a study of T cell repertoires in cytomegalovirus infection. The V and J ends lost 0 bases and 4 bases respectively, with 12 bases between them. The germline gives CDR1 MNHEY, CDR2 SVGAGI. The CDR3 spans 15 residues. TCRdb re-called the reads with MiXCR, one entry per CDR3 protein. The table lists around 770,000 distinct CDR3 sequences, around 29% of them singletons. This clonotype was seen only a few times. Its antigen is as yet unknown. The sequence derives from a human donor in good health (CMV status not recorded). Some clones in this sample may be carry-over from other donors' samples. V gene TRBV6-5 combines with J gene TRBJ1-2; D is unclear. The sample consisted of cultured CD8+ T cells from PBMCs, taken from culture after CMV antigen stimulation. The CDR3 protein is CASSYSIAGGYGYTF. DNA for the CDR3: TGTGCCAGCAGTTACTCGATTGCTGGAGGCTATGGCTACACCTTC.